One sample yielded the 32 T cell receptor beta chains listed below, sequenced in a study of T cells in localized non-small cell lung cancer. Sequencing used immunoSEQ multiplex PCR; TCRdb keeps in-frame clones, though not all of them. Altogether 55,000 to 65,000 clones are present, approximately 93% being singletons, with the ten largest covering 15% to 20%. Material: peripheral blood, obtained before any cancer treatment. The receptors originated from a man between 35 and 75 years old with stage I lung adenocarcinoma.

In this sample, this clone turned up a few times. The gene calls are TRBV6-4 and TRBJ2-2; the D is unclear. Per the germline V gene, CDR1 is MRHNA and CDR2 is SNTAGT. The CDR3 contains 13 residues. V was trimmed by 2 bases and J by 3 bases, leaving 4 bases between them. The CDR3 region is CASSDRDTGELFF. Written as DNA, the CDR3 is TGTGCCAGCAGTGACAGGGACACCGGGGAGCTGTTTTTT.

The chain couples TRBV10-1 to TRBJ2-7; TRBD2 matches at 8 bases. Germline loops: CDR1 WNHNN, CDR2 SYGVQD (reference sequence). V shed 4 bases, J shed 2 bases, and the junction held 16 bases outside the gene matches. This CDR3 is built from 18 residues. CDR3 in amino acids: CASSGRLARIFGPYEQYF. In nucleotides, the CDR3 is TGCGCCAGCAGTGGGAGACTAGCGCGAATTTTCGGCCCCTACGAGCAGTACTTC.

This rearrangement joins TRBV6-1 to TRBJ1-2; maybe TRBD1 (6 bases). Between the trimmed V and J ends, which lost 1 base and 6 bases, there was a span of 12 bases. The CDR3 totals 14 residues. CDR1 is MNHNS and CDR2 is SASEGT in the germline V gene. CDR3: CASSEEYRADGYTF. The CDR3 region has the DNA TGTGCCAGCAGTGAAGAATACAGGGCAGATGGCTACACCTTC.

V and J are TRBV6-5 and TRBJ2-7; unclear D gene. Germline values: CDR1 MNHEY, CDR2 SVGAGI. CDR3 length: 14 residues. The V gene lost 6 bases and the J gene lost 0 bases, with 12 bases spanning the gap. The CDR3: CASRAKRFSYEQYF. CDR3 coding DNA: TGTGCCAGCAGGGCCAAACGGTTCTCCTACGAGCAGTACTTC.

The chain employs TRBV28 and TRBJ1-5; no clear D gene. This CDR3 comprises 13 residues. The germline CDR1 and CDR2 sequences are MDHEN and SYDVKM. The V end was cut by 6 bases, the J end by 6 bases, with 12 bases between. The CDR3 spells CASRDHRVQPQHF. CDR3 DNA: TGTGCCAGCAGGGATCACCGGGTTCAGCCCCAGCATTTT.

This clone was found once. The chain couples TRBV19 to TRBJ2-1, with 8 bases fitting TRBD2. This CDR3 has 15 residues. The germline CDR1 and CDR2 sequences are LNHDA and SQIVND (reference sequence). J was trimmed by 0 bases and V by 5 bases; bases with no gene match: 3. The CDR3 region is CASSPSGSSYNEQFF. CDR3 coding DNA: TGTGCCAGTAGTCCTAGCGGGTCCTCCTACAATGAGCAGTTCTTC.

J is TRBJ2-7 and V is TRBV5-4; perhaps TRBD1 as D (6 bases). V shed 3 bases and J shed 1 base, with 8 bases lying between them. Per the germline V gene, CDR1 is SGHNT and CDR2 is YYREEE (reference sequence). This CDR3 contains 13 residues. CDR3 coding DNA: TGTGCCAGCAGCTCCAGGGGATCCTACGAGCAGTACTTC. Translated, it gives CASSSRGSYEQYF.

The chain recombines TRBV28 with TRBJ2-1; D is undetermined. Trimming shortened V by 1 base and J by 4 bases, and 5 bases separated the two germline ends. Germline V gene sequence: CDR1 MDHEN, CDR2 SYDVKM. The CDR3 sequence is 13 residues long. Written as DNA, the CDR3 is TGTGCCAGCAGTTTATCGGGTTACAATGAGCAGTTCTTC. Translation gives CASSLSGYNEQFF.

The rearrangement links TRBV27 to TRBJ2-7; no clear D gene. Germline CDR1 MNHEY, CDR2 SMNVEV (reference sequence). The V and J ends lost 1 base and 2 bases respectively, with 9 bases between them. This CDR3 spans 14 amino acids. The CDR3 coding sequence is TGTGCCAGCAGTTTATTTGGTTTTCCCTACGAGCAGTACTTC. Its protein product is CASSLFGFPYEQYF.

The V call is TRBV28, the J call TRBJ2-7; D remains ambiguous. Per germline, CDR1 MDHEN and CDR2 SYDVKM. V gave up 2 bases and J gave up 3 bases, with 11 bases separating them. This CDR3 region has 14 residues. The CDR3 DNA is TGTGCCAGCAGTTTAGGCGGCAGAAACTACGAGCAGTACTTC. Its translation: CASSLGGRNYEQYF.

The rearrangement joins TRBV30 to TRBJ1-5, with 9 bases fitting TRBD1. The CDR3 consists of 16 residues. Germline V gene sequence: CDR1 GTSNPN, CDR2 SVGIG (reference sequence). The V segment lost 5 bases and the J segment 2 bases; nucleotides outside the gene matches: 10. CDR3 bases: TGTGCCTGGGCTACAGGGGGCGCGGGGGGCAATCAGCCCCAGCATTTT. Residues: CAWATGGAGGNQPQHF. The whole variable domain, filled in from reference TRBV30 and TRBJ1-5, reads SQTIHQWPATLVQPVGSPLSLECTVEGTSNPNLYWYRQAAGRGLQLLFYSVGIGQISSEVPQNLSASRPQDRQFILSSKKLLLSDSGFYLCAWATGGAGGNQPQHFGDGTRLSIL.

The gene calls are TRBV5-6 and TRBJ1-2; a weak D match, TRBD1 (6 bases). CDR1 is SGHDT and CDR2 is YYEEEE in the germline V gene. The CDR3 is made up of 14 amino acids. The ends were cut back, 3 bases at V and 5 bases at J, with 14 bases in the middle. The CDR3 sequence: CASSWMGRGYGYTF. In nucleotides, the CDR3 is TGTGCCAGCAGCTGGATGGGCAGGGGTTATGGCTACACCTTC.

The V call is TRBV5-1, the J call TRBJ2-2; D is perhaps TRBD1 (6 bases). V was shortened by 5 bases and J by 6 bases, with 11 bases between the two germline ends. Germline V gene data show CDR1 as SGHRS and CDR2 as YFSETQ. The CDR3 consists of 13 residues. The CDR3 sequence: CASSNGQPGELFF. CDR3 bases: TGCGCCAGCAGTAACGGACAGCCCGGGGAGCTGTTTTTT.

The chain is built from TRBV5-6 and TRBJ2-7; D may match TRBD1 or TRBD2 (5 bases each). The V end lost 0 bases, the J end lost 2 bases, and 12 bases lay between the germline ends. The CDR3 is 15 amino acids. Looked up from germline, CDR1 is SGHDT and CDR2 is YYEEEE. This CDR3 is CASSLDEGRAYEQYF. The CDR3 nucleotides are TGTGCCAGCAGCTTGGACGAGGGACGAGCCTACGAGCAGTACTTC.

The genes are TRBV7-3 and TRBJ2-1; perhaps TRBD2 as D (7 bases). This CDR3 region has 16 residues. The germline gives CDR1 SGHTA, CDR2 FQGTGA. Trimming took off 5 bases at V and 3 bases at J, with 17 bases between the two ends. The CDR3 region is CASSVDGGQLYNEQFF. The CDR3 DNA reads as TGTGCCAGCAGCGTAGACGGGGGGCAACTCTACAATGAGCAGTTCTTC.

The genes are TRBV2 and TRBJ2-5; 9 positions agree with TRBD1. V lost 5 bases and J lost 5; bases outside the gene matches: 9. CDR1 is SNHLY and CDR2 is FYNNEI in the germline V gene. The CDR3 spans 15 residues. DNA for the CDR3: TGTGCCAGCAGTTGGACAGGGGAGTCGTGGGAGACCCAGTACTTC. This sequence encodes CASSWTGESWETQYF. The full variable domain, completed using reference TRBV2 and TRBJ2-5, is EPEVTQTPSHQVTQMGQEVILRCVPISNHLYFYWYRQILGQKVEFLVSFYNNEISEKSEIFDDQFSVERPDGSNFTLKIRSTKLEDSAMYFCASSWTGESWETQYFGPGTRLLVL.

The V and J genes are TRBV2 and TRBJ2-3; D not certain. The germline V and J ends were trimmed by 8 bases and 4 bases, with 13 bases remaining between them. CDR3 size: 13 residues. The germline gives CDR1 SNHLY, CDR2 FYNNEI. The CDR3 DNA reads TGTGCCAGCGTTTGGACCCAACCAGATACGCAGTATTTT. It specifies CASVWTQPDTQYF.

The sample holds a few counts of this clone. V usage is TRBV2 and J usage is TRBJ2-4; perhaps TRBD2 as D (5 bases). V lost 6 bases to trimming and J lost 1 base, with 7 bases between them. The CDR3 extends over 13 amino acids. The germline V gene has CDR1 SNHLY and CDR2 FYNNEI. Here the CDR3 reads CASRPSAKNIQYF. Here the CDR3 DNA reads TGTGCCAGCAGGCCTAGCGCCAAAAACATTCAGTACTTC. The full variable domain, with the rest looked up from reference TRBV2 and TRBJ2-4, is EPEVTQTPSHQVTQMGQEVILRCVPISNHLYFYWYRQILGQKVEFLVSFYNNEISEKSEIFDDQFSVERPDGSNFTLKIRSTKLEDSAMYFCASRPSAKNIQYFGAGTRLSVL.

The chain's CDR3 is CAWSTDRLVGELFF. The CDR3, as DNA: TGTGCCTGGAGTACGGACAGGCTGGTTGGGGAGCTGTTTTTT. The rearrangement uses TRBV30 and TRBJ2-2, with 7 bases that match TRBD1. CDR1 is GTSNPN and CDR2 is SVGIG in the germline V gene (reference sequence). The CDR3 loop spans 14 amino acids. V shed 2 bases and J 8 bases; nucleotides not matched to a gene: 8.

The V gene is TRBV4-3, the J gene TRBJ2-7; 9 nucleotides agree with TRBD2. The ends lost 0 bases at V and 5 bases at J; junction bases unmatched: 5. Germline V CDR1 and CDR2: LGHNA, YSLEER. The CDR3 has 15 amino acids. Here the CDR3 reads CASSQESGRNHEQYF. CDR3 in DNA: TGCGCCAGCAGCCAAGAAAGCGGGAGGAACCACGAGCAGTACTTC.

J is TRBJ2-3 and V is TRBV2; the D gene is possibly TRBD2 (6 bases). Germline values: CDR1 SNHLY, CDR2 FYNNEI. Trimming took 8 bases from V and 3 from J, leaving 18 bases between them. The CDR3 totals 15 residues. CDR3 amino acids: CASGEGTGGTDTQYF. The CDR3 region has the DNA TGTGCCAGCGGAGAAGGGACCGGGGGAACAGATACGCAGTATTTT.

J is TRBJ1-3 and V is TRBV4-1, with TRBD1 as a possible D gene (6 bases). Looked up from germline, CDR1 is MGHRA and CDR2 is YSYEKL. CDR3 length: 15 amino acids. Trimming left V 5 bases short and J 0 bases short, with 11 bases between. The DNA for the CDR3 is TGCGCCAGCAGCTACGGACAGAACTCTGGAAACACCATATATTTT. Its translation: CASSYGQNSGNTIYF.

The J gene is TRBJ1-1, the V gene TRBV19; D is unclear. The CDR3 spans 13 residues. With 3 bases removed from V and 0 bases from J, the gap between germline ends came to 5 bases. CDR1 LNHDA and CDR2 SQIVND come from the germline V gene (reference sequence). DNA for the CDR3: TGTGCCAGTAGTATTGTGGTGAACACTGAAGCTTTCTTT. Translating gives CASSIVVNTEAFF.

The V and J genes are TRBV7-9 and TRBJ1-6; D gene ambiguous. This CDR3 region has 13 residues. Germline loops: CDR1 SEHNR, CDR2 FQNEAQ (reference sequence). V was cut by 7 bases and J by 10 bases, with 14 bases left in between. CDR3: CASMATGNSPLHF. CDR3 coding DNA: TGTGCCAGCATGGCTACGGGAAACTCACCCCTCCACTTT. Drawing the rest from reference TRBV7-9 and TRBJ1-6, the complete variable domain is DTGVSQNPRHKITKRGQNVTFRCDPISEHNRLYWYRQTLGQGPEFLTYFQNEAQLEKSRLLSDRFSAERPKGSFSTLEIQRTEQGDSAMYLCASMATGNSPLHFGNGTRLTVT.

This clone was seen just once. CDR3 nucleotides: TGCGCCAGCAGCCAAACACAAGACTCTGGAAACACCATATATTTT. As protein: CASSQTQDSGNTIYF. The chain uses TRBV4-1 and TRBJ1-3, with D unresolved. CDR3 length equals 15 residues. Germline V gene lookup returns CDR1 MGHRA and CDR2 YSYEKL. The V and J ends lost 2 bases and 0 bases respectively, with 8 bases between them.

This clone appeared once. J is TRBJ2-1 and V is TRBV13; 13 positions agree with TRBD2. Trimming took 6 bases from V and 7 from J; bases not matched to a gene: 9. The germline CDR1 and CDR2 sequences are PRHDT and FYEKMQ (reference sequence). This CDR3 comprises 16 residues. CDR3 bases: TGTGCCAGCAGTCGATGGACTAGCGGGAGTTCTAATGAGCAGTTCTTC. Its protein is CASSRWTSGSSNEQFF.

This chain connects TRBV11-3 to TRBJ1-1, with D perhaps TRBD1 (5 bases). The ends were cut back, 5 bases at V and 7 bases at J, with 11 bases in the middle. The CDR3 spans 12 residues. Per the germline V gene, CDR1 is SGHNT and CDR2 is YENEEA. The chain's CDR3 is CASSPRVGEAFF. The CDR3 region has the DNA TGTGCCAGCAGCCCCAGGGTGGGTGAAGCTTTCTTT. Filled out from reference TRBV11-3 and TRBJ1-1, the complete variable domain reads EAGVVQSPRYKIIEKKQPVAFWCNPISGHNTLYWYLQNLGQGPELLIRYENEEAVDDSQLPKDRFSAERLKGVDSTLKIQPAELGDSAVYLCASSPRVGEAFFGQGTRLTVV.

The chain combines TRBV18 with TRBJ1-2; 9 bases map to TRBD1. The CDR3 consists of 15 residues. Germline V gene data show CDR1 as KGHSH and CDR2 as LQKENI. V lost 0 bases and J lost 2; bases outside the gene matches: 1. CDR3 in amino acids: CASSPPDRGNYGYTF. CDR3 coding DNA: TGTGCCAGCTCACCACCGGACAGGGGAAACTATGGCTACACCTTC.

The chain has TRBV2 and TRBJ2-2; unclear D gene. CDR1 and CDR2 (germline): SNHLY, FYNNEI. Trimming stripped 6 bases from V and 3 bases from J, with 8 bases between. The CDR3 loop spans 13 amino acids. DNA of the CDR3: TGTGCCAGCAGCGGTCCGTACACCGGGGAGCTGTTTTTT. Protein sequence: CASSGPYTGELFF.

This clone came up once. The J gene is TRBJ2-7, the V gene TRBV5-1, with 7 bases that match TRBD2. This CDR3 has 14 residues. V lost 5 bases, J lost 2 bases, and 7 bases stayed unmatched. Germline assignment: CDR1 SGHRS and CDR2 YFSETQ. The CDR3 DNA follows: TGCGCCAGCAGTTGGGGGGACTATCCCTACGAGCAGTACTTC. Translating it yields CASSWGDYPYEQYF. Looking up the rest from reference TRBV5-1 and TRBJ2-7 gives the full variable domain: KAGVTQTPRYLIKTRGQQVTLSCSPISGHRSVSWYQQTPGQGLQFLFEYFSETQRNKGNFPGRFSGRQFSNSRSEMNVSTLELGDSALYLCASSWGDYPYEQYFGPGTRLTVT.

The V and J genes are TRBV7-2 and TRBJ2-7; D may be TRBD2 (6 bases). This CDR3 spans 16 amino acids. V was cut by 1 base and J by 4 bases, with 17 bases left in between. Per the germline V gene, CDR1 is SGHTA and CDR2 is FQGNSA. CDR3 DNA: TGTGCCAGCAGCTTAGTTGGCGGCGGGATTGGGTACGAGCAGTACTTC. The encoded protein is CASSLVGGGIGYEQYF.

In its sample, this clone was seen once. The CDR3 bases are TGTGCCAGCAGTTACTCATCCACCAACCAAGAGACCCAGTACTTC. Its protein is CASSYSSTNQETQYF. V usage is TRBV6-5 and J usage is TRBJ2-5; no definite D call. Deletions cut 0 bases from V and 0 bases from J, with 8 bases between. Germline V gives CDR1 MNHEY, CDR2 SVGAGI. The CDR3 is 15 amino acids.